These 29 T cell receptor beta chains originate from one sample sequenced in a study of T cells in Graves' hyperthyroidism and ophthalmopathy. Authors of the study amplified TCR beta CDR3 regions from RNA transcripts. The TCR CDR3 was amplified in a first-round RT-PCR using the HTBI primer set. TCRdb ran MiXCR on the multiplex PCR reads and lists one entry per CDR3 protein. This sample has around 420,000 distinct CDR3 sequences, with about 15% found just once. The sample taken for sequencing was blood. These receptors all stem from a woman aged 18-29 years with Graves' hyperthyroidism.

On this clonotype: A much more abundant neighbour one base away suggests this may be a read error. The V call is TRBV6-1, the J call TRBJ2-2; 7 nucleotides match TRBD1. Germline CDR1 is MNHNS and CDR2 is SASEGT. This CDR3 contains 13 residues. CDR3 DNA: TGTGCCAGCAGTACAGGGGACACCGGGGAGCTGCTTTTT. Amino acid sequence: CASSTGDTGELLF.

A note on this clonotype: Because the CDR3 is missing its conserved closing phenylalanine or tryptophan, this is likely a read error. V gene TRBV20-1 combines with J gene TRBJ2-1, with TRBD1 matching over 7 bases. V lost 3 bases, J lost 1 base, and 6 bases stayed unmatched. The CDR3 extends over 15 amino acids. Germline values: CDR1 DFQATT, CDR2 SNEGSKA (reference sequence). CDR3 protein: CSARLRGRSYNEQFS. CDR3 coding DNA: TGCAGTGCTAGGTTGAGGGGGCGATCCTACAATGAGCAGTTCTCC.

This chain joins TRBV5-1 and TRBJ1-6; the D is unclear. The CDR3 totals 15 residues. CDR1 is SGHRS and CDR2 is YFSETQ in the germline V gene. The V end was cut by 3 bases, the J end by 7 bases, with 14 bases between. CDR3 bases: TGCGCCAGCAGCTCAAATTTTCAGGAAAATTCACCCCTCCACTTT. This encodes CASSSNFQENSPLHF.

The J gene is TRBJ1-1, the V gene TRBV29-1, with unresolved D. CDR3 size: 14 residues. The V end lost 7 bases, the J end lost 7 bases, and 22 bases lay between the germline ends. CDR1 and CDR2 (germline): SQVTM, ANQGSEA. CDR3 in DNA: TGCAGCGCTCGGAAGGGATTTGGGTCGATTGAAGCTTTCTTT. Protein: CSARKGFGSIEAFF.

There are many counts of this clonotype. The chain has TRBV9 and TRBJ1-5; TRBD1 might be the D (5 bases). The CDR3 sequence is 15 residues long. Germline V lookup: CDR1 SGDLS, CDR2 YYNGEE. Trimming cost V 3 bases and J 5 bases, with 15 bases left between them. CDR3 nucleotides: TGTGCCAGCAGCGCTGGGGGGAGGGCCGATCAGCCCCAGCATTTT. Protein product: CASSAGGRADQPQHF.

CDR3 DNA: TGCAGTGCTAGCTCTATCAGGAATAATAATTCACCCCTCCACTTT. Amino acids: CSASSIRNNNSPLHF. The chain employs TRBV20-1 and TRBJ1-6; no reliable D call. This CDR3 region has 15 residues. Germline CDR1 DFQATT, CDR2 SNEGSKA (reference sequence). Trimming left V 3 bases short and J 5 bases short, with 14 bases between.

This clonotype was observed many times. The rearrangement joins TRBV14 to TRBJ2-3; 12 bases agree with TRBD2. The CDR3 consists of 18 residues. After removal of 3 bases from V and 3 bases from J, the junction contained 10 bases not matched to a gene. The germline gives CDR1 SGHDN, CDR2 FVKESK. CDR3 amino acids: CASSQRGRLAGETDTQYF. CDR3 coding DNA: TGTGCCAGCAGCCAGAGAGGTCGACTAGCGGGAGAGACAGATACGCAGTATTTT. The full variable domain, with the rest looked up from reference TRBV14 and TRBJ2-3, is EAGVTQFPSHSVIEKGQTVTLRCDPISGHDNLYWYRRVMGKEIKFLLHFVKESKQDESGMPNNRFLAERTGGTYSTLKVQPAELEDSGVYFCASSQRGRLAGETDTQYFGPGTRLTVL.

The chain employs TRBV25-1 and TRBJ1-2, with a weak D call TRBD1 (5 bases). V was trimmed by 2 bases and J by 6 bases, leaving 10 bases between them. In germline, CDR1 is MGHDK, CDR2 SYGVNS. The CDR3 sequence is 13 residues long. CDR3 loop: CASSERGRDGYTF. The CDR3 nucleotides are TGTGCCAGCAGTGAACGGGGGAGGGATGGCTACACCTTC.

CDR3 coding DNA: TGTGCCAGCAACCGACAGGGACTCCAAGAGACCCAGTACTTC. Its protein is CASNRQGLQETQYF. This chain links TRBV6-1 with TRBJ2-5; D might be TRBD1 (7 bases). This CDR3 is 14 amino acids long. Germline CDR1 is MNHNS and CDR2 is SASEGT. The ends were cut back, 7 bases at V and 1 base at J, with 13 bases in the middle.

This clonotype was seen repeatedly, ten times or more. The chain couples TRBV27 to TRBJ1-5, with D maybe TRBD1 (6 bases). Trimming left V 8 bases short and J 1 base short, with 15 bases between. Per the germline V gene, CDR1 is MNHEY and CDR2 is SMNVEV (reference sequence). The CDR3 is 15 amino acids. DNA for the CDR3: TGTGCCAGCGGCCCAGGAGGGGGAAGCAATCAGCCCCAGCATTTT. Protein: CASGPGGGSNQPQHF.

This clonotype appeared a few times. This sequence may be a read error, since a much larger clone differs from it by one base. V is TRBV6-2 or TRBV6-3 and J is TRBJ1-1; no reliable D call. The V gene's germline CDR1 is MNHEY and CDR2 SVGEGT. The CDR3 runs 14 residues. The CDR3 DNA sequence: TGTGCCAGCAGCCCTCCTCGCGACAACACTGAAGTTTTCTTT. Translated, it gives CASSPPRDNTEVFF.

In its sample, this clonotype was seen many times. The rearrangement links TRBV7-2 to TRBJ1-1; D remains unclear. V gave up 5 bases and J gave up 1 base, with 14 bases separating them. Per the germline V gene, CDR1 is SGHTA and CDR2 is FQGNSA. This CDR3 has 15 residues. This CDR3 is CASSPRGRTNTEAFF. CDR3 coding DNA: TGTGCCAGCAGCCCCCGCGGCAGGACGAACACTGAAGCTTTCTTT.

This clonotype has more than one count but fewer than ten. The chain joins TRBV12-3 or TRBV12-4 to TRBJ2-1; the D gene is possibly TRBD2 (6 bases). V gave up 6 bases and J gave up 1 base, with 13 bases separating them. The CDR3 is made up of 15 amino acids. This chain's CDR3 is CASRLGLSSYNEQFF. The CDR3 nucleotides are TGTGCCAGCAGATTGGGACTTTCTTCCTACAATGAGCAGTTCTTC.

This clonotype was found many times. V usage is TRBV7-2 and J usage is TRBJ1-1, with D tentatively TRBD1 (5 bases). There are 15 residues in the CDR3. Trimming removed 2 bases at V and 1 base at J, with 11 bases between. Germline V gives CDR1 SGHTA, CDR2 FQGNSA. CDR3 protein: CASSLMWGRNTEAFF. The CDR3 DNA reads as TGTGCCAGCAGCTTAATGTGGGGGAGGAACACTGAAGCTTTCTTT. Full variable domain (missing parts from reference TRBV7-2 and TRBJ1-1): GAGVSQSPSNKVTEKGKDVELRCDPISGHTALYWYRQSLGQGLEFLIYFQGNSAPDKSGLPSDRFSAERTGGSVSTLTIQRTQQEDSAVYLCASSLMWGRNTEAFFGQGTRLTVV.

CDR3 bases: TGCAGTGCATTGTCCGGAGGGGGACTAGCGGGGGGCGCAGATACGCAGTATTTT. Protein: CSALSGGGLAGGADTQYF. V gene TRBV20-1 combines with J gene TRBJ2-3; 15 positions match TRBD2. Per the germline V gene, CDR1 is DFQATT and CDR2 is SNEGSKA (reference sequence). CDR3 length equals 18 residues. After removal of 6 bases from V and 4 bases from J, the junction contained 14 bases not matched to a gene.

This clonotype was found many times. The chain joins TRBV28 to TRBJ1-2; 9 bases are shared with TRBD1. V shed 0 bases, J shed 4 bases, and the junction held 0 bases outside the gene matches. Germline V lookup: CDR1 MDHEN, CDR2 SYDVKM. This CDR3 has 14 amino acids. The CDR3 here is CASSLWTGGYGYTF. The CDR3 DNA sequence: TGTGCCAGCAGTTTATGGACAGGGGGCTATGGCTACACCTTC.

CDR3 loop: CASSLTGGRNYEQYF. The DNA for the CDR3 is TGTGCCAGCAGTTTGACCGGCGGGCGGAACTACGAGCAGTACTTC. V usage is TRBV6-2 or TRBV6-3 and J usage is TRBJ2-7; D may be TRBD2 (5 bases). The CDR3 has 15 residues. Germline assignment: CDR1 MNHEY and CDR2 SVGEGT. V was trimmed by 4 bases and J by 3 bases, leaving 16 bases between them.

This clonotype came up many times. This chain joins TRBV6-2 or TRBV6-3 and TRBJ1-2; no reliable D call. V lost 0 bases to trimming and J lost 2 bases, with 10 bases between them. This CDR3 contains 15 residues. Germline-derived CDR1 and CDR2 are MNHEY and SVGEGT. CDR3 loop: CASSYSEGRNYGYTF. CDR3 DNA: TGTGCCAGCAGTTACTCGGAAGGCAGGAACTATGGCTACACCTTC.

This clonotype was recorded at least ten times. V usage is TRBV12-3 or TRBV12-4 and J usage is TRBJ2-1; 7 bases agree with TRBD1. This CDR3 contains 16 residues. With V trimmed by 5 bases and J by 8 bases, 15 bases remained unmatched. The CDR3 bases are TGTGCCAGCAGTGGCCTACCAAGGGGGCAGTGGGATGAGCAGTTCTTC. Translating it yields CASSGLPRGQWDEQFF.

This clonotype was observed many times. The chain employs TRBV27 and TRBJ1-1; the match to TRBD1 covers 9 bases. Germline assignment: CDR1 MNHEY and CDR2 SMNVEV (reference sequence). V lost 5 bases and J lost 1; bases outside the gene matches: 5. CDR3 size: 15 residues. The CDR3 sequence: CASSPWTGANTEAFF. The CDR3 DNA follows: TGTGCCAGCAGTCCTTGGACAGGGGCGAACACTGAAGCTTTCTTT.

The sample holds many counts of this clonotype. Here the CDR3 DNA reads TGTGCCAGCAGCCACATAGAGACCCAGTACTTC. Protein sequence: CASSHIETQYF. The genes are TRBV11-1 and TRBJ2-5; no clear D gene. Germline values: CDR1 SGHAT, CDR2 FQDESV (reference sequence). V was pared by 5 bases and J by 4 bases, with 5 bases between. This CDR3 has 11 residues.

This clonotype has ten or more counts. The V call is TRBV14, the J call TRBJ2-7; D gene ambiguous. This CDR3 is built from 14 residues. Germline loops: CDR1 SGHDN, CDR2 FVKESK. The germline V and J ends were trimmed by 4 bases and 0 bases, with 10 bases remaining between them. This CDR3 is CASSRAQSSYEQYF. The DNA for the CDR3 is TGTGCCAGCAGCCGGGCTCAGAGCTCCTACGAGCAGTACTTC.

This clonotype was found many times. The chain has TRBV20-1 and TRBJ2-1, with D unclear. The CDR3 sequence is 14 residues long. V shed 6 bases and J shed 0 bases, with 12 bases lying between them. Germline V gene data show CDR1 as DFQATT and CDR2 as SNEGSKA (reference sequence). This chain's CDR3 is CSASQASSYNEQFF. For the CDR3, the DNA is TGCAGTGCCTCTCAGGCGAGCTCCTACAATGAGCAGTTCTTC.

This clonotype has at least ten counts. The chain carries TRBV7-8 and TRBJ1-5; D is perhaps TRBD1 (6 bases). Trimming left V 3 bases short and J 5 bases short, with 11 bases between. Looked up from germline, CDR1 is SGHVS and CDR2 is FQNEAQ. The CDR3 runs 14 residues. This chain's CDR3 is CASSFPGGDQPQHF. The CDR3 bases are TGTGCCAGCAGCTTTCCTGGGGGCGATCAGCCCCAGCATTTT.

This clonotype was recorded many times. This chain uses TRBV6-1 with TRBJ2-7, with a weak D call TRBD2 (6 bases). Trimming removed 6 bases from V and 6 bases from J, with 18 bases in between. Per germline, CDR1 MNHNS and CDR2 SASEGT. CDR3 length equals 14 residues. CDR3 DNA sequence: TGTGCCAGCAGCCCCCCGGAGGGAAGGGGCGAGCAGTACTTC. This codes for CASSPPEGRGEQYF.

The chain recombines TRBV4-1 with TRBJ2-7; 11 bases align to TRBD2. V lost 4 bases to trimming and J lost 5 bases; unmatched junction nucleotides: 16. The CDR3 has 18 residues. Germline V gene data show CDR1 as MGHRA and CDR2 as YSYEKL. Here the CDR3 reads CASSRVAGGQGPLHEQYF. The CDR3 nucleotides are TGCGCCAGCAGCCGAGTAGCGGGAGGGCAGGGACCTCTCCACGAGCAGTACTTC.

CDR3 nucleotides: TGTGCCAGCAGCGTGGTAGCGGGAGGGTCAGTCAATGAGCAGTTCTTC. It is translated as CASSVVAGGSVNEQFF. This chain connects TRBV9 to TRBJ2-1, with 11 nucleotides matching TRBD2. This CDR3 comprises 16 residues. J gave up 6 bases and V 2 bases, and 7 bases lay outside the gene matches. Per the germline V gene, CDR1 is SGDLS and CDR2 is YYNGEE.

This clonotype was recorded a few times. The chain uses TRBV4-1 and TRBJ2-3; the D is unclear. This CDR3 comprises 13 residues. With 0 bases removed from V and 3 bases from J, the gap between germline ends came to 4 bases. The germline CDR1 and CDR2 sequences are MGHRA and YSYEKL. The CDR3 sequence is CASSQDHTDTQYF. CDR3 nucleotide sequence: TGCGCCAGCAGCCAAGATCATACAGATACGCAGTATTTT.

The chain recombines TRBV20-1 with TRBJ2-7; 10 bases are a match to TRBD1. V dropped 6 bases and J dropped 6; count of bases not matched to a gene: 14. Germline V gene lookup returns CDR1 DFQATT and CDR2 SNEGSKA (reference sequence). CDR3 size: 15 residues. For the CDR3, the DNA is TGCAGTGCAGTATACGACAGGGGGCTACCGGGCGAGCAGTACTTC. This encodes CSAVYDRGLPGEQYF.